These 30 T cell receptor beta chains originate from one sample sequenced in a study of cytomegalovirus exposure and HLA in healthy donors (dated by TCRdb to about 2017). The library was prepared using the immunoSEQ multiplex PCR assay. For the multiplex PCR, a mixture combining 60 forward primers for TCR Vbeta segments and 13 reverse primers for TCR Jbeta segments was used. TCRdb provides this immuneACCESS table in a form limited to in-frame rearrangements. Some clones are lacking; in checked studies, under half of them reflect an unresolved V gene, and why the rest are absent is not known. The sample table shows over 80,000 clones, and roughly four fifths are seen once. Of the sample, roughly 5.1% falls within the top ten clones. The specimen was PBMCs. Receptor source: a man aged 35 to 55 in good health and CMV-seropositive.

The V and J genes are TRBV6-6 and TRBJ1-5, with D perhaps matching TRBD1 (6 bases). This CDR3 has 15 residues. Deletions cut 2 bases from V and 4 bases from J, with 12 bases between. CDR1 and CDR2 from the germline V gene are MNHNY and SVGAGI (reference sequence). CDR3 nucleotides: TGTGCCAGCAGTTACGGGGGGAGGGGGAATCAGCCCCAGCATTTT. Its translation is CASSYGGRGNQPQHF.

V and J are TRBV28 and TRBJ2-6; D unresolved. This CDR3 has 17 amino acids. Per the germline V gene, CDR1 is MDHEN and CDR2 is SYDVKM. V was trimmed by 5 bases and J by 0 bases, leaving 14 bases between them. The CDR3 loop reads CASSPRGSVSGANVLTF. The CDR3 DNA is TGTGCCAGCAGTCCTCGAGGCAGCGTCTCTGGGGCCAACGTCCTGACTTTC.

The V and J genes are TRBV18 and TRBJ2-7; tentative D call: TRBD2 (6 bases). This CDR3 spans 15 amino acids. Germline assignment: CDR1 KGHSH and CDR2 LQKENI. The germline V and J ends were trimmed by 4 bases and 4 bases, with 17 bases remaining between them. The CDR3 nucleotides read TGTGCCAGCTCACTAGGGGACGGGAGTAAATACGAGCAGTACTTC. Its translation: CASSLGDGSKYEQYF.

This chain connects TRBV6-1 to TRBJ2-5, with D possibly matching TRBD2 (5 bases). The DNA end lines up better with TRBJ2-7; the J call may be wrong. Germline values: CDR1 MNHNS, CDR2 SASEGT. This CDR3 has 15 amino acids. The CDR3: CASSEDPLRDYEQYF. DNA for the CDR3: TGTGCCAGCAGTGAGGACCCACTTCGGGATTACGAGCAGTACTTC.

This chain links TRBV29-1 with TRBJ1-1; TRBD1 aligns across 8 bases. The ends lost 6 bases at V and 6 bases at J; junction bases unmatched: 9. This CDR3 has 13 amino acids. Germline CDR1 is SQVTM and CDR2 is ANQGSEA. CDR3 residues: CSVRYRGMAEAFF. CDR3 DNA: TGCAGCGTGCGCTACAGGGGGATGGCTGAAGCTTTCTTT.

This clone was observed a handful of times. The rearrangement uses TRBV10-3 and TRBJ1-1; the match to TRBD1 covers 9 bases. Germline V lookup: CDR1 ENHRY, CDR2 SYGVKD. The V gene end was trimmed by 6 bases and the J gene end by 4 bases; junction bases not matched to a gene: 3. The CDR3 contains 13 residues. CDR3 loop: CAISGTGTTEAFF. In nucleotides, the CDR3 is TGTGCCATCAGCGGGACAGGGACCACTGAAGCTTTCTTT.

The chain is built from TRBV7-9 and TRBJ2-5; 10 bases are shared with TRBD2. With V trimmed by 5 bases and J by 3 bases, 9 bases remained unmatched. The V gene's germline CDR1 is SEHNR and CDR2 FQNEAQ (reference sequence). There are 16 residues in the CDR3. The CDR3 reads CASSLPSGRGEETQYF. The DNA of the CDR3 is TGTGCCAGCAGCCTCCCTAGCGGGAGAGGGGAAGAGACCCAGTACTTC. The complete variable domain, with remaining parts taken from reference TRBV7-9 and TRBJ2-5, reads DTGVSQNPRHKITKRGQNVTFRCDPISEHNRLYWYRQTLGQGPEFLTYFQNEAQLEKSRLLSDRFSAERPKGSFSTLEIQRTEQGDSAMYLCASSLPSGRGEETQYFGPGTRLLVL.

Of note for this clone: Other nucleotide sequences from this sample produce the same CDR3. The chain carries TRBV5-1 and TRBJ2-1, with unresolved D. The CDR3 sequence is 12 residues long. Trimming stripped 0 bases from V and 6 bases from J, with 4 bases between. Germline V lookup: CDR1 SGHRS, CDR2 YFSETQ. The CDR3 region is CASSLVLNEQFF. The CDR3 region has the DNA TGCGCCAGCAGCTTGGTCCTCAATGAGCAGTTCTTC.

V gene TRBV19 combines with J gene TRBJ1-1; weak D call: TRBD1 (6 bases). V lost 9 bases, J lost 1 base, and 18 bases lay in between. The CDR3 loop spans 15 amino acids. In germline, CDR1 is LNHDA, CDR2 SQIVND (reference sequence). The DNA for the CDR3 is TGTGCCAGCAGACAGGATCGCACGGGGAACACTGAAGCTTTCTTT. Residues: CASRQDRTGNTEAFF.

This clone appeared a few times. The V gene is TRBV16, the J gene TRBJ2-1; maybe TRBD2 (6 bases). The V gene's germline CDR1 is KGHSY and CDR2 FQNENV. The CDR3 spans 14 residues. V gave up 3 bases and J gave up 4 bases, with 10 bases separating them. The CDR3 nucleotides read TGTGCCAGCAGCCAGACTAGTCGGTACAATGAGCAGTTCTTC. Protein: CASSQTSRYNEQFF.

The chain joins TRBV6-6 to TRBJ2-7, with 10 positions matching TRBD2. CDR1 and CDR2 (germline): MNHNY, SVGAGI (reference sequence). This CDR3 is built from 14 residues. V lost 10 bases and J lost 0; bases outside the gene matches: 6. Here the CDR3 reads CATRRTSGSYEQYF. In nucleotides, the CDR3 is TGTGCCACCCGGCGGACTAGCGGCTCCTACGAGCAGTACTTC.

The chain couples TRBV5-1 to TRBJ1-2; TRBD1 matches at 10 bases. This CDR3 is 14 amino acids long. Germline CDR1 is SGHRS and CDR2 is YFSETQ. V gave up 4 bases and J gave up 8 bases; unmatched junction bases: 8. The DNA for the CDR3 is TGCGCCAGCAGCCCAGGGACAGGGGTTCGCGGCTACACCTTC. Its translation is CASSPGTGVRGYTF.

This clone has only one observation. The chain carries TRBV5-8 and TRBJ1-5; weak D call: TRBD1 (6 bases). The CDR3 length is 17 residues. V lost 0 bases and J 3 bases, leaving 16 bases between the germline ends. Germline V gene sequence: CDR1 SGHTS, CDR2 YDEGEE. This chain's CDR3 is CASSLEVGRQVNQPQHF. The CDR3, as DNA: TGTGCCAGCAGCTTGGAAGTAGGGCGACAGGTCAATCAGCCCCAGCATTTT.

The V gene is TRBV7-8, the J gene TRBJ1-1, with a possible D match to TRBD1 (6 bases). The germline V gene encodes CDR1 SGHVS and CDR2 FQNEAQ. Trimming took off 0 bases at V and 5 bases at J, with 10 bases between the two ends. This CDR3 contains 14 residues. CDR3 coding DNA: TGTGCCAGCAGCTTAGCCAGGGGCGGGACTGAAGCTTTCTTT. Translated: CASSLARGGTEAFF.

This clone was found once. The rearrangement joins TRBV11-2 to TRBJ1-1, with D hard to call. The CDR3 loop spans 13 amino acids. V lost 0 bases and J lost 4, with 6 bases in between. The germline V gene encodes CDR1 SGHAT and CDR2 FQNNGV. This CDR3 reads CASSLDRATEAFF. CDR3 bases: TGTGCCAGCAGCTTAGACCGAGCCACTGAAGCTTTCTTT.

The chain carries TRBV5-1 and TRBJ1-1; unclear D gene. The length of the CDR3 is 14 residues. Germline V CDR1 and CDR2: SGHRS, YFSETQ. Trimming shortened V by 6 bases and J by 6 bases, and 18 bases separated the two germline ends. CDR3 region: CASKVEGVGSEAFF. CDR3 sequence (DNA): TGCGCCAGCAAAGTGGAGGGAGTCGGGTCTGAAGCTTTCTTT.

CDR3 bases: TGTGCCAGCTCGGGACATAATAGTGAAAAACTGTTTTTT. This sequence encodes CASSGHNSEKLFF. The chain has TRBV5-5 and TRBJ1-4; a possible D gene is TRBD1 (6 bases). Germline CDR1 and CDR2: SGHKS and YYEKEE (reference sequence). Trimming took off 7 bases at V and 7 bases at J, with 14 bases between the two ends. The CDR3 sequence is 13 residues long.

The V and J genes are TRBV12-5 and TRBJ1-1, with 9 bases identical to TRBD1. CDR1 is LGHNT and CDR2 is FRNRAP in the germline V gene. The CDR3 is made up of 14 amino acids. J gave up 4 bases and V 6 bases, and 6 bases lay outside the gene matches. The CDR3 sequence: CASGRGQGSTEAFF. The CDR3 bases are TGTGCTAGTGGCCGCGGACAGGGGAGCACTGAAGCTTTCTTT.

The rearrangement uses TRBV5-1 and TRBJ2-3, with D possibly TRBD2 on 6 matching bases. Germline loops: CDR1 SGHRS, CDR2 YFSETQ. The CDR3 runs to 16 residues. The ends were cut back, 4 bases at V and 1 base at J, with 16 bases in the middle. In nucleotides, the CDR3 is TGCGCCAGCAGCCGAGCGGGCCCCCCAGGCACAGATACGCAGTATTTT. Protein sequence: CASSRAGPPGTDTQYF.

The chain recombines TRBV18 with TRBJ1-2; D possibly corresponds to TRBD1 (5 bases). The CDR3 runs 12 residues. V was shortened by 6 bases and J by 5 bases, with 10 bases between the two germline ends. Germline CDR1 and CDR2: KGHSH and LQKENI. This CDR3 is CASSPTAYGYTF. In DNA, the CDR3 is TGTGCCAGCTCGCCGACAGCATATGGCTACACCTTC.

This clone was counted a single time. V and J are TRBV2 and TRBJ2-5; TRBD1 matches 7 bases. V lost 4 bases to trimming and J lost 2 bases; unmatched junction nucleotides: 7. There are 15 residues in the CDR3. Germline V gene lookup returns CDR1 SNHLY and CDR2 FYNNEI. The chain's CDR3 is CASSGTGSEQETQYF. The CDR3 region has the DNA TGTGCCAGCAGTGGGACAGGTAGCGAACAAGAGACCCAGTACTTC.

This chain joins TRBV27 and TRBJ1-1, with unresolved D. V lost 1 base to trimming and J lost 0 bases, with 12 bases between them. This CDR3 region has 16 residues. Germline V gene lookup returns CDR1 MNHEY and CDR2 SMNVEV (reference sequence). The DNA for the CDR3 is TGTGCCAGCAGTTTATACCCAACAGAAGTGAACACTGAAGCTTTCTTT. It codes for CASSLYPTEVNTEAFF.

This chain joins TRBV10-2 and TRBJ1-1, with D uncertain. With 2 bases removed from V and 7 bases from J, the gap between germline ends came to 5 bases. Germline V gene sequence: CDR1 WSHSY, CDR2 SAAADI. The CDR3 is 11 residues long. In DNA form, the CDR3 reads TGCGCCAGCAGTGAGGGCGGTGAAGCTTTCTTT. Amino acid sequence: CASSEGGEAFF.

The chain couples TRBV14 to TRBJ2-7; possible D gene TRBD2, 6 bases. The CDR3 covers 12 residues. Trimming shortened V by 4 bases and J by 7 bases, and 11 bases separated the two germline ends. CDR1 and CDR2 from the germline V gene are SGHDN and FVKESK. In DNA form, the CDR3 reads TGTGCCAGCAGCCCTGGGGCGGGAGAGCAGTACTTC. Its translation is CASSPGAGEQYF.

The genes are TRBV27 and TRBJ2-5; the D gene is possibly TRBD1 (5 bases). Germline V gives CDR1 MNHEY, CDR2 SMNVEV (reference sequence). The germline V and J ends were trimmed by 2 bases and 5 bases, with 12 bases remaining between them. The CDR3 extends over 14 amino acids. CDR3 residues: CASSLIGAVETQYF. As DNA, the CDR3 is TGTGCCAGCAGTTTAATAGGGGCCGTGGAGACCCAGTACTTC.

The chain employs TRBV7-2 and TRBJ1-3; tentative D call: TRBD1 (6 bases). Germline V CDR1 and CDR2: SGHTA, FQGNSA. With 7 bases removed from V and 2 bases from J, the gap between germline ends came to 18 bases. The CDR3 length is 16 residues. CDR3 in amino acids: CASNLLGQFTGNTIYF. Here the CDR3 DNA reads TGTGCCAGCAACCTCCTCGGACAGTTCACTGGAAACACCATATATTTT.

The CDR3 sequence: CASSPGDRGISEAFF. The CDR3 DNA follows: TGTGCCAGCTCACCAGGGGACAGGGGAATCTCTGAAGCTTTCTTT. The chain couples TRBV18 to TRBJ1-1; 10 bases agree with TRBD1. Looked up from germline, CDR1 is KGHSH and CDR2 is LQKENI. The V segment lost 2 bases and the J segment 6 bases; nucleotides outside the gene matches: 6. CDR3 length equals 15 residues.

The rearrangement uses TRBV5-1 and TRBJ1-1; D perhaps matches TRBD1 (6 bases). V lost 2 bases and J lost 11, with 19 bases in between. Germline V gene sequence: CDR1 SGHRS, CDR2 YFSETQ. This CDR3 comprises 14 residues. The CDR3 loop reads CASSLRQASGWAFF. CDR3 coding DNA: TGCGCCAGCAGCTTAAGACAGGCGTCAGGATGGGCTTTCTTT.

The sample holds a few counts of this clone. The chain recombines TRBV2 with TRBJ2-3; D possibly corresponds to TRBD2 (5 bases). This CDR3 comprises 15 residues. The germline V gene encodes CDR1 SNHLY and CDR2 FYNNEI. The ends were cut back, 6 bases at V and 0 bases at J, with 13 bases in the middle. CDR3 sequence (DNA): TGTGCCAGCAGGTCTCGGGGTTATAGCACAGATACGCAGTATTTT. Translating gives CASRSRGYSTDTQYF.

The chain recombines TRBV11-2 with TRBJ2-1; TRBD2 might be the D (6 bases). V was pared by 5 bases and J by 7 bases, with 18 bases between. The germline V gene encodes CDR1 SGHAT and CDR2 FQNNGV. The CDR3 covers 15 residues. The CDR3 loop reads CASSRDWTTGNEQFF. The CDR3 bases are TGTGCCAGCAGCCGCGACTGGACTACGGGGAATGAGCAGTTCTTC.